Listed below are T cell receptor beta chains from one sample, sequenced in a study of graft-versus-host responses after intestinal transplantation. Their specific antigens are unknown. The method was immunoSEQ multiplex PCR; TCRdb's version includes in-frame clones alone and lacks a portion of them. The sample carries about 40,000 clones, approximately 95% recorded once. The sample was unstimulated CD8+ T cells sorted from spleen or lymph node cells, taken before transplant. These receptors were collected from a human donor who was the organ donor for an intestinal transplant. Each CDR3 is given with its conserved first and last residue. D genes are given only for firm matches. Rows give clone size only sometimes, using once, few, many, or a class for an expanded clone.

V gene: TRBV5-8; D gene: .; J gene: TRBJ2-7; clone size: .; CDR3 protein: CASSFYGYVDEQYF; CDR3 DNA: TGTGCCAGCAGCTTTTACGGGTATGTGGACGAGCAGTACTTC
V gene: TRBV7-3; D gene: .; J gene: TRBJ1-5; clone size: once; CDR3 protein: CASSLPRF; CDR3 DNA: TGTGCCAGCAGCTTGCCCCGTTTT
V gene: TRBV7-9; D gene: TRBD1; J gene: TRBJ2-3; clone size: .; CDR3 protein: CASSLRWGQGPHTDTQYF; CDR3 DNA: TGTGCCAGCAGCTTAAGGTGGGGACAGGGGCCCCACACAGATACGCAGTATTTT
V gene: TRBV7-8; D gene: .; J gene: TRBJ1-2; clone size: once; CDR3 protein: CASSLALTGANYGYTF; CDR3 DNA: TGTGCCAGCAGCTTAGCGCTAACAGGAGCTAACTATGGCTACACCTTC
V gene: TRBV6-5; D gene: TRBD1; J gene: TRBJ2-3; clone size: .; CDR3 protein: CASSYQGDTDTQYF; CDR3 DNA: TGTGCCAGCAGTTACCAGGGGGACACAGATACGCAGTATTTT
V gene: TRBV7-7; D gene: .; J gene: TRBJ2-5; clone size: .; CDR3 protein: CASSLAMEETQYF; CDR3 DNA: TGTGCTAGCAGCTTAGCTATGGAAGAGACCCAGTACTTC
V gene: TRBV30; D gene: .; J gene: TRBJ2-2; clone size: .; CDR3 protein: CAWDPDLTGELFF; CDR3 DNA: TGTGCCTGGGATCCGGACCTTACCGGGGAGCTGTTTTTT
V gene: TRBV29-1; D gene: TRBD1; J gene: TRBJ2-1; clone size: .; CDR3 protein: CSTTYRDRGYDEQFF; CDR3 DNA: TGCAGCACGACTTACCGGGACAGGGGGTATGATGAGCAGTTCTTC
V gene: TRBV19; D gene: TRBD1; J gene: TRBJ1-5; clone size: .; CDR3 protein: CASSNRGLGQPQHF; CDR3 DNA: TGTGCCAGTAGCAACAGGGGCCTGGGGCAGCCCCAGCATTTT
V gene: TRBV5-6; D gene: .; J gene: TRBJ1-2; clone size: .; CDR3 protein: CASSLAAGYGYTF; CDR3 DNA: TGTGCCAGCAGCTTGGCTGCGGGCTATGGCTACACCTTC
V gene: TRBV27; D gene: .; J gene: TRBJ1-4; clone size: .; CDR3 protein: CASSAETNEKLFF; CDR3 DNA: TGTGCCAGCAGTGCAGAAACTAATGAAAAACTGTTTTTT
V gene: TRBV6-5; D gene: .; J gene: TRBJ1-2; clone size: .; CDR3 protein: CASLTTGDGYTF; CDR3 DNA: TGTGCCAGCCTCACTACGGGCGATGGCTACACCTTC
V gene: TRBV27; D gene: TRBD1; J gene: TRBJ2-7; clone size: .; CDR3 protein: CASSLQGSRRYEQYF; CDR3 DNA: TGTGCCAGCAGTCTACAGGGGTCACGCAGATACGAGCAGTACTTC
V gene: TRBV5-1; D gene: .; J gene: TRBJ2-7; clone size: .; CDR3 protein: CASSPLVGGGYEQYF; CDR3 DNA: TGCGCCAGCAGCCCCTTGGTGGGTGGGGGGTACGAGCAGTACTTC
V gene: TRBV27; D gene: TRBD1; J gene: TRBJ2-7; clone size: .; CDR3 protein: CASRWGQGTYEQYF; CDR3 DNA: TGTGCCAGCAGGTGGGGACAGGGGACGTACGAGCAGTACTTC
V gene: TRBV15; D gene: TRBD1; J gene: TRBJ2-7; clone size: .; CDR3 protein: CATSRDWTGGLRGEQYF; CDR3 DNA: TGTGCCACCAGCAGAGATTGGACAGGGGGCTTACGGGGCGAGCAGTACTTC
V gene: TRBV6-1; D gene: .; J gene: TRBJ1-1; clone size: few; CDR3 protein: CASSYGTEAFF; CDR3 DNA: TGTGCCAGCAGTTACGGCACTGAAGCTTTCTTT
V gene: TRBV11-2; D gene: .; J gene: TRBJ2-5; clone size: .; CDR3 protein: CASSLVGFSYF; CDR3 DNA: TGTGCCAGCAGCTTAGTAGGCTTCTCTTACTTC
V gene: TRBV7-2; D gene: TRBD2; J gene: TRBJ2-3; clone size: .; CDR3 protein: CAGSSLAGGADTQYF; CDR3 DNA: TGTGCCGGCAGCTCACTAGCGGGGGGGGCAGATACGCAGTATTTT
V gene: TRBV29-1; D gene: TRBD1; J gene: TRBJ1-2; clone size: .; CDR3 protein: CSALDRAYGYTF; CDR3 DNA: TGCAGCGCCTTAGACAGGGCCTATGGCTACACCTTC
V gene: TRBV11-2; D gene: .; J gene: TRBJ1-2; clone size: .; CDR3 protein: CASSLQGEGVGYTF; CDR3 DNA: TGTGCCAGCAGCTTACAAGGGGAGGGAGTTGGCTACACCTTC
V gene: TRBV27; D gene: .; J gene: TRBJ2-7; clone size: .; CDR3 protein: CASSLSQAIGAYEQYF; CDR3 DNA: TGTGCCAGCAGTTTATCCCAGGCTATCGGGGCCTACGAGCAGTACTTC
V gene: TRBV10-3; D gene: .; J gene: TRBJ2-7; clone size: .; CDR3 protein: CAISPYPTTSYEQYF; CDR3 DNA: TGTGCCATCAGTCCGTACCCCACAACTTCCTACGAGCAGTACTTC
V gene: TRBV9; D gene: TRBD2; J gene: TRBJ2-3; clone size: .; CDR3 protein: CASSVVGGAGDTQYF; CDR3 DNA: TGTGCCAGCAGCGTAGTCGGGGGGGCCGGAGATACGCAGTATTTT
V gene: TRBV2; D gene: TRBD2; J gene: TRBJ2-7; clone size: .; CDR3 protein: CASSEGGSSYEQYF; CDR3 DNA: TGTGCCAGCAGTGAAGGCGGGAGCTCCTACGAGCAGTACTTC
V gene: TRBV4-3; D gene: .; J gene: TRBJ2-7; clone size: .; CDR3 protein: CASSQDLGGYEQYF; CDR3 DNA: TGCGCCAGCAGCCAAGATCTAGGTGGCTACGAGCAGTACTTC
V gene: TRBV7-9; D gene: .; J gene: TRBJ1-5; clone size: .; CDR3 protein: CASSPESGNQPQHF; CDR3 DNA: TGTGCCAGCAGCCCTGAGAGCGGCAATCAGCCCCAGCATTTT
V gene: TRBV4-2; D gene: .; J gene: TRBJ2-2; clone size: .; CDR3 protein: CASSPRGQPNTGELFF; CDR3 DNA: TGTGCCAGCAGCCCTCGTGGACAGCCGAACACCGGGGAGCTGTTTTTT
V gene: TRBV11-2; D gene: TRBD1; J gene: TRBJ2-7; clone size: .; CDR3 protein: CASSLPVPGQGDEQYF; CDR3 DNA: TGTGCCAGCAGCTTACCAGTTCCGGGACAGGGTGACGAGCAGTACTTC
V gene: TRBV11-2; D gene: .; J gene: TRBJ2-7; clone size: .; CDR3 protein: CASSFTPKQYF; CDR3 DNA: TGTGCCAGCAGCTTTACCCCTAAGCAGTACTTC
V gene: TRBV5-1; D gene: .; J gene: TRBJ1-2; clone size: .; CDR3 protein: CASSLLQLEGDGYTF; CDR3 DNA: TGCGCCAGCAGCTTGCTACAGCTCGAAGGGGATGGCTACACCTTC
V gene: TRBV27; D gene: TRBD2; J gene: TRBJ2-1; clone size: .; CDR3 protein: CASSSISGVTYNEQFF; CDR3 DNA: TGTGCCAGCAGTTCCATTAGCGGGGTGACCTACAATGAGCAGTTCTTC
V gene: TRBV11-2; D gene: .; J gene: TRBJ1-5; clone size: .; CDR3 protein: CASSAGHGNQPQHF; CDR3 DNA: TGTGCCAGCAGCGCCGGGCACGGCAATCAGCCCCAGCATTTT
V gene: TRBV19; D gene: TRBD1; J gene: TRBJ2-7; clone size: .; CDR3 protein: CASSIGQGISYEQYF; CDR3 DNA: TGTGCCAGTAGTATAGGACAGGGTATCTCCTACGAGCAGTACTTC
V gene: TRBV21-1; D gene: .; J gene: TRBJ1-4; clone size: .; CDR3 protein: CASSKVGLGYEKLFF; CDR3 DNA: TGTGCCAGCAGCAAAGTAGGACTGGGATACGAAAAACTGTTTTTT
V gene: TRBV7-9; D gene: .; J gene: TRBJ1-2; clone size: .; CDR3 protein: CASSLAEKKGGYTF; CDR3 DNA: TGTGCCAGCAGCTTAGCGGAGAAGAAGGGTGGCTACACCTTC
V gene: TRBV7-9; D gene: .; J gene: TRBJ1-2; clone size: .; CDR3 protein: CASSRTALTHYYGYTF; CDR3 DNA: TGTGCCAGCAGCCGGACAGCCCTAACTCATTACTATGGCTACACCTTC
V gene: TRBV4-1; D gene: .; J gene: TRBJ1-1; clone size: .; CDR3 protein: CASSQERSGISTEAFF; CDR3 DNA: TGCGCCAGCAGCCAAGAGAGGTCAGGGATCAGCACTGAAGCTTTCTTT
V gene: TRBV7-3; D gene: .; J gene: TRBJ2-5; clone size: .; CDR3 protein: CASSLDGPETQYF; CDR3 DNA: TGTGCCAGCAGCTTAGACGGTCCAGAGACCCAGTACTTC
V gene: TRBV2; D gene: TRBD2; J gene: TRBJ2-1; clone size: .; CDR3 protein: CASGLAFYNEQFF; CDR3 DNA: TGTGCCAGTGGACTAGCTTTCTACAATGAGCAGTTCTTC
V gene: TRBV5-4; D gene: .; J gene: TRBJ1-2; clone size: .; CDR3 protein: CASSFERVHGYTF; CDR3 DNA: TGTGCCAGCAGCTTTGAGAGGGTACACGGCTACACCTTC
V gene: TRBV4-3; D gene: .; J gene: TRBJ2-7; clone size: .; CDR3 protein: CASSQDRAELEQYF; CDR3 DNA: TGCGCCAGCAGCCAAGATCGTGCAGAGCTCGAGCAGTACTTC
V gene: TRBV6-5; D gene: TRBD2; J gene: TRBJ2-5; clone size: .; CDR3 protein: CASTAVAGYQETQYF; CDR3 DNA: TGTGCCAGCACCGCGGTAGCGGGGTACCAAGAGACCCAGTACTTC
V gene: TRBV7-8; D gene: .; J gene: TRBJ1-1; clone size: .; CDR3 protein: CASSFEPLNREDPMNTEAFF; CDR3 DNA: TGTGCCAGCAGCTTTGAGCCCTTAAACAGGGAGGACCCTATGAACACTGAAGCTTTCTTT
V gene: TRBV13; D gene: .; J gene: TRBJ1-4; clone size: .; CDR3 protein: CASSLAQANEKLFF; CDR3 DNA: TGTGCCAGCAGCTTAGCCCAAGCTAATGAAAAACTGTTTTTT
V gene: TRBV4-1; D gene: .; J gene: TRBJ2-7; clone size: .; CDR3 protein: CASSRYSPGTPSYEQYF; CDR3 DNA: TGCGCCAGCAGCCGCTACTCCCCCGGGACGCCTTCCTACGAGCAGTACTTC
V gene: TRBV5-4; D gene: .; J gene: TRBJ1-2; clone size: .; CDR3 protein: CASSQEFMGLRGGYTF; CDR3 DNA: TGCGCCAGCAGCCAAGAATTCATGGGGTTGCGGGGTGGCTACACCTTC
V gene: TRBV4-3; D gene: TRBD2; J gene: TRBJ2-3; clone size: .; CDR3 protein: CASSQDRLERGDTDTQYF; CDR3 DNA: TGCGCCAGCAGCCAAGATCGTCTAGAGCGGGGGGACACAGATACGCAGTATTTT